This entry describes one T cell receptor (beta chain). The sample comes from a study of control samples from healthy donors and cancer patients. Some clones are missing from TCRdb's copy, which holds only in-frame ones; the method was immunoSEQ multiplex PCR. The repertoire holds approximately 100,000 clones, with more than 70% as singletons. The CDR3 runs 14 residues. The germline V and J ends were trimmed by 5 bases and 0 bases, with 10 bases remaining between them. Per germline, CDR1 SGHNT and CDR2 YENEEA. The chain uses TRBV11-3 and TRBJ1-1; D is unresolved. This TCR was recovered from a woman between 40 and 55 years old in good health. Sample: blood. DNA of the CDR3: TGTGCCAGCAGCCCGGGCCAACTGAACACTGAAGCTTTCTTT. This translates into CASSPGQLNTEAFF.